The T cell receptor (beta chain) described here comes from a study of cytomegalovirus exposure and HLA in healthy donors. Method: immunoSEQ multiplex PCR; TCRdb's copy keeps in-frame clones and lacks some. The repertoire consists of 75,000 to 95,000 clones, with 95% to 98% occurring once and the leading ten covering 0.6% to 0.85%. Looked up from germline, CDR1 is LNHDA and CDR2 is SQIVND (reference sequence). This CDR3 contains 14 residues. The J segment lost 5 bases and the V segment lost 7 bases, leaving 9 bases of the junction unmatched. This sequence was found in a man aged 18 to 35 in good health and CMV-seronegative. This chain joins TRBV19 and TRBJ2-5, with TRBD1 identical over 8 bases. Material for sequencing was PBMCs. CDR3 DNA: TGTGCCAGTACCGCAGGGGGCGGCTGGGAGACCCAGTACTTC. Translation: CASTAGGGWETQYF.